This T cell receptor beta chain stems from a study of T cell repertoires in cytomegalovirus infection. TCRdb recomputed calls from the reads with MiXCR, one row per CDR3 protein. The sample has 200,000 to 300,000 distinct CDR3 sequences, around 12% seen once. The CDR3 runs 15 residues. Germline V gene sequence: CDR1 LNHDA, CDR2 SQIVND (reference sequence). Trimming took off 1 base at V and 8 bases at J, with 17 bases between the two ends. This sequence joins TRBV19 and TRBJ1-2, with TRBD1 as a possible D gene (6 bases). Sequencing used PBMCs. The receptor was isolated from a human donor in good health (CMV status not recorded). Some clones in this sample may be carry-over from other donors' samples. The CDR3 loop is CASSIGSTAQGGYTF. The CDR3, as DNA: TGTGCCAGTAGTATAGGATCAACAGCCCAGGGGGGCTACACCTTC.